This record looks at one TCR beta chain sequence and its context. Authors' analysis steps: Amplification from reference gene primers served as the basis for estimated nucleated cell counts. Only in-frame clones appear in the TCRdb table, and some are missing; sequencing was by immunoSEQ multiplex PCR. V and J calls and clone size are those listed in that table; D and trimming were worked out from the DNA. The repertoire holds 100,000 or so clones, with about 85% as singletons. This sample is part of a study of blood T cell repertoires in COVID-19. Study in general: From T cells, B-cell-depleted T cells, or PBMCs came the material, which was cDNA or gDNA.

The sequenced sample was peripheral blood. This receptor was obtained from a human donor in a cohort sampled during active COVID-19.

The CDR3 DNA reads TGTGCCAGCAGCCAGTTCGGTGGCACAGATACGCAGTATTTT. It codes for CASSQFGGTDTQYF. The chain employs TRBV4-2 and TRBJ2-3; D is unresolved. This CDR3 is 14 amino acids long. V lost 3 bases and J lost 1, with 8 bases in between. CDR1 and CDR2 from the germline V gene are LGHNA and YNFKEQ.